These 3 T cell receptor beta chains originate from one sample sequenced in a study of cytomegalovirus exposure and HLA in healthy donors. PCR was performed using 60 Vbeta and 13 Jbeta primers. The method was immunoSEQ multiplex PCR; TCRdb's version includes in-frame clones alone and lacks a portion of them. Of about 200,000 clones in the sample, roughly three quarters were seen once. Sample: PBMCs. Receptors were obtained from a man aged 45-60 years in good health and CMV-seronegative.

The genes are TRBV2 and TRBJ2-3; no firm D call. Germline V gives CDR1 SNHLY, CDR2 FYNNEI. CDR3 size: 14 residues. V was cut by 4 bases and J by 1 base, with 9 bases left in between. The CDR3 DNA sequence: TGTGCCAGCAGTGCCACCTACCGCACAGATACGCAGTATTTT. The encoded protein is CASSATYRTDTQYF.

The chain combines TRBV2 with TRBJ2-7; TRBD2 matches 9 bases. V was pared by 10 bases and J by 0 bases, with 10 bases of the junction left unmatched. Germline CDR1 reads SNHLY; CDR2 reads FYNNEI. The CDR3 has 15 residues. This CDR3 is CATRVSGSISYEQYF. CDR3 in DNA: TGTGCCACCCGGGTTAGCGGGAGTATCTCCTACGAGCAGTACTTC. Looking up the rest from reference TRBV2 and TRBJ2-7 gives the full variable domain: EPEVTQTPSHQVTQMGQEVILRCVPISNHLYFYWYRQILGQKVEFLVSFYNNEISEKSEIFDDQFSVERPDGSNFTLKIRSTKLEDSAMYFCATRVSGSISYEQYFGPGTRLTVT.

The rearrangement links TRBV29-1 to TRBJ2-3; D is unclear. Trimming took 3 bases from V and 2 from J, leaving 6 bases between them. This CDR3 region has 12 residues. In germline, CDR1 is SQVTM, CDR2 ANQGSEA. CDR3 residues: CSVEESTDTQYF. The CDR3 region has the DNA TGCAGCGTTGAGGAGTCCACAGATACGCAGTATTTT.